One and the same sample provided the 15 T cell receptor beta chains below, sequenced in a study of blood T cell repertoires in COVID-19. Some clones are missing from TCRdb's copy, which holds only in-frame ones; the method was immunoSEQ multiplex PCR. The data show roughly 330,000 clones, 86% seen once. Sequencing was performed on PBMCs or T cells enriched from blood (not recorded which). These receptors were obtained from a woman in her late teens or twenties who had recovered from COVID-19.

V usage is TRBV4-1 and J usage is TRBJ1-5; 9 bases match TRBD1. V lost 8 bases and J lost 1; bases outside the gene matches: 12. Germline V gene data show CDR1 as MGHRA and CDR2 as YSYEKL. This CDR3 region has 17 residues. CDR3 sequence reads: CASGSGQGSMSNQPQHF. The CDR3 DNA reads TGCGCCAGCGGCTCGGGACAGGGCTCTATGAGCAATCAGCCCCAGCATTTT.

The CDR3 nucleotides are TGTGCCAGCAGCTTACAGGGGGAAGGTGAAAAACTGTTTTTT. Translating gives CASSLQGEGEKLFF. The rearrangement links TRBV7-9 to TRBJ1-4; 7 bases fit TRBD1. The CDR3 consists of 14 residues. Trimming at V came to 2 bases and at J to 7 bases, leaving 4 bases not matched to a gene. CDR1 is SEHNR, CDR2 FQNEAQ, per germline (reference sequence).

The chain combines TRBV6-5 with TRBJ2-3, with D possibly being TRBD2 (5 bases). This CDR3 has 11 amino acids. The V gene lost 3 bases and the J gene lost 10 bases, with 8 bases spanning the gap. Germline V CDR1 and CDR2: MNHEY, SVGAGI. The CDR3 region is CASSYRGAQYF. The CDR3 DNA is TGTGCCAGCAGTTATCGGGGTGCGCAGTATTTT.

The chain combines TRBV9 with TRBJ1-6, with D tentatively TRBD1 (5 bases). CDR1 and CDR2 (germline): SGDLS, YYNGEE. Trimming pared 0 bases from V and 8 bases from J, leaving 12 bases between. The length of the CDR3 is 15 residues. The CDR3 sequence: CASSVDAAGDSPLHF. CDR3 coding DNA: TGTGCCAGCAGCGTAGATGCGGCGGGGGATTCACCCCTCCACTTT.

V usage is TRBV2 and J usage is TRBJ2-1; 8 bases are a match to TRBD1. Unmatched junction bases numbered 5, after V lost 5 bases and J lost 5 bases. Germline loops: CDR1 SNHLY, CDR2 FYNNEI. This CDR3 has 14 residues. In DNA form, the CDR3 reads TGTGCCAGCAGTACTCGGACAGGGCACAATGAGCAGTTCTTC. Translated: CASSTRTGHNEQFF.

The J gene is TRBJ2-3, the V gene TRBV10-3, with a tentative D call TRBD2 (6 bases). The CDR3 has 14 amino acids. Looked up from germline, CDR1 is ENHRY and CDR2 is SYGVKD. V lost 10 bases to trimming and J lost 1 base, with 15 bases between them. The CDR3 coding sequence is TGTGCCACCTTGAGCGGAGGGGGCACAGATACGCAGTATTTT. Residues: CATLSGGGTDTQYF.

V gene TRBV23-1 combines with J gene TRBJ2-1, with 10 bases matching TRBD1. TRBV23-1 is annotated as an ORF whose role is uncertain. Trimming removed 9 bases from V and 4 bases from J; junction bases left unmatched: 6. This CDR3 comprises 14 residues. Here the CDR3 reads CASTRTGGYNEQFF. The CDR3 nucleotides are TGCGCCAGTACTAGGACAGGGGGATACAATGAGCAGTTCTTC.

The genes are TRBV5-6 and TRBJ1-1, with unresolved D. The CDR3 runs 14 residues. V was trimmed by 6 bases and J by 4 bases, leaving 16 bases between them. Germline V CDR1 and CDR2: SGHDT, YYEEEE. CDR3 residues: CASNINRGSTEAFF. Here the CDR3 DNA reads TGTGCCAGCAACATCAACCGAGGGTCCACTGAAGCTTTCTTT.

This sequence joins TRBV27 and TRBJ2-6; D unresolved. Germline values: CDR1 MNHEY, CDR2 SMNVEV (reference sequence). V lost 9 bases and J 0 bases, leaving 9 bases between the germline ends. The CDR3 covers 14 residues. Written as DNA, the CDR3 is TGTGCCAGTAGACACGGCTCTGGGGCCAACGTCCTGACTTTC. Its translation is CASRHGSGANVLTF.

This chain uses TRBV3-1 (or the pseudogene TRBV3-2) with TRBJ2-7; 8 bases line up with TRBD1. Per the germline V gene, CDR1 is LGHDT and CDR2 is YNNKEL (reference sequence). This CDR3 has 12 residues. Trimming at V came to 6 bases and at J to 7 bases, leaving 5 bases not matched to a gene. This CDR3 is CASRPTGGEQYF. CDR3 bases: TGTGCCAGCAGACCTACAGGGGGGGAGCAGTACTTC.

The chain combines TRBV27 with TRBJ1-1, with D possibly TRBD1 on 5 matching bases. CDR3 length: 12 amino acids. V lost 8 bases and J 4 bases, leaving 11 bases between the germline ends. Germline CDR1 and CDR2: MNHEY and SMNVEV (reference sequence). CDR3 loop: CASSSGSTEAFF. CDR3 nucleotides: TGTGCCAGCTCCTCAGGGTCCACTGAAGCTTTCTTT.

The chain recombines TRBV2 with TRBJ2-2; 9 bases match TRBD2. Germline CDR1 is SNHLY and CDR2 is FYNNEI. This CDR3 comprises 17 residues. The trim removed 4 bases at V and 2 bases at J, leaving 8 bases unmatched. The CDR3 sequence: CASSVSVAGDNTGELFF. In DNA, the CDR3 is TGTGCCAGCAGTGTATCGGTAGCGGGAGACAACACCGGGGAGCTGTTTTTT.

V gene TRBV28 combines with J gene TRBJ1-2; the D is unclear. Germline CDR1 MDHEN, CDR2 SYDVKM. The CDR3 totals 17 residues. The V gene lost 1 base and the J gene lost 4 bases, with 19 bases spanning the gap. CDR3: CASSLLSPSLDPYGYTF. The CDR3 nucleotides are TGTGCCAGCAGTTTATTAAGCCCCTCCCTAGACCCCTATGGCTACACCTTC.

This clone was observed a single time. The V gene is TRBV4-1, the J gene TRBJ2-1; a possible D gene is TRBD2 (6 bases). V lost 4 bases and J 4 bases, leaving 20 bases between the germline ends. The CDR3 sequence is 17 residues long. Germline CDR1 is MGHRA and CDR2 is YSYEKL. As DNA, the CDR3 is TGCGCCAGCAGCCGCACAGAGGTGGGGACTGTATACAATGAGCAGTTCTTC. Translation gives CASSRTEVGTVYNEQFF.

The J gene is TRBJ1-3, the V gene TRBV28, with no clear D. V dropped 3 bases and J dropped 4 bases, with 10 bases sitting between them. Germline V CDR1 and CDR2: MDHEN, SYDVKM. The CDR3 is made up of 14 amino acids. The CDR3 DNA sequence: TGTGCCAGCAGTTTTCCCACGGGAGGAAACACCATATATTTT. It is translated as CASSFPTGGNTIYF.